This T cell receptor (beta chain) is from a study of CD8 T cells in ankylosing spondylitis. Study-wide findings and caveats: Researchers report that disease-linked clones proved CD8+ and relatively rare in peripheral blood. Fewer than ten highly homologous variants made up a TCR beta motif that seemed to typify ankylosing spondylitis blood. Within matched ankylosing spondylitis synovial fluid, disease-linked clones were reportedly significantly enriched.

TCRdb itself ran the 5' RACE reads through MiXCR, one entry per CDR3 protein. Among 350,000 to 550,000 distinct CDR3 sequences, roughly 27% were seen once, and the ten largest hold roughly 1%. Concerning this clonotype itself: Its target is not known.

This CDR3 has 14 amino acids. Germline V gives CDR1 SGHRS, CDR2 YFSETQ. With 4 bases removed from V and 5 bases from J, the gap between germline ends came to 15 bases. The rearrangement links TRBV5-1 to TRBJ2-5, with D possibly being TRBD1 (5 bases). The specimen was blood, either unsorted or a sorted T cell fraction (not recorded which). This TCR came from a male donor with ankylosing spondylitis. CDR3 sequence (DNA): TGCGCCAGCAGCCTGACTCCTCCAGGGGAGACCCAGTACTTC. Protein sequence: CASSLTPPGETQYF.